These T cell receptor beta chains were read from a single sample in a study of cytomegalovirus exposure and HLA in healthy donors. Libraries were prepared by immunoSEQ multiplex PCR; TCRdb keeps only in-frame clonotypes and omits some of them. The table records 35,000 to 40,000 clones, 90% of them present only once. The sample consisted of PBMCs. Receptor source: a woman aged 18 to 35 in good health and CMV-seronegative. CDR3s include the opening cysteine and the closing phenylalanine or tryptophan. D genes are given only for firm matches. Rows give clone size only sometimes, using once, few, many, or a class for an expanded clone.

clone_size j_call v_call d_call cdr3_aa cdr3_nt
NA TRBJ2-7 TRBV27 NA CASRDYLNEQYF TGTGCCAGCAGGGACTACTTAAACGAGCAGTACTTC
NA TRBJ1-5 TRBV18 NA CASSPDGGRTPQHF TGTGCCAGCTCACCGGATGGGGGGAGGACGCCCCAGCATTTT
NA TRBJ2-1 TRBV28 TRBD2 CASSFASGPYNEQFF TGTGCCAGCAGTTTTGCTAGCGGTCCCTACAATGAGCAGTTCTTC
NA TRBJ1-1 TRBV19 NA CASSIGGGYTEAFF TGTGCCAGTAGTATCGGGGGAGGGTACACTGAAGCTTTCTTT
NA TRBJ2-1 TRBV28 TRBD1 CASSLIFPGDRRVNEQFF TGTGCCAGCAGCCTAATATTCCCCGGGGACAGGCGGGTAAATGAGCAGTTCTTC
NA TRBJ2-7 TRBV12-5 TRBD2 CASGLVVSGRPRGHEQYF TGTGCTAGTGGTTTGGTGGTTAGCGGGAGACCCCGGGGACACGAGCAGTACTTC
once TRBJ2-2 TRBV30 TRBD1 CAWNRGNTGELFF TGTGCCTGGAACAGGGGGAACACCGGGGAGCTGTTTTTT
NA TRBJ1-2 TRBV18 NA CASSPGHGYTF TGTGCCAGCTCACCAGGGCATGGCTACACCTTC
NA TRBJ2-1 TRBV5-5 NA CASSSNPETGDNEQFF TGTGCCAGCAGCTCGAACCCGGAGACGGGGGACAATGAGCAGTTCTTC
NA TRBJ2-3 TRBV6-4 TRBD2 CASSRLAGEGDTQYF TGTGCCAGCAGTCGACTAGCGGGAGAAGGGGATACGCAGTATTTT
NA TRBJ1-1 TRBV5-1 NA CASFRSAEAFF TGCGCCAGCTTCCGGAGCGCTGAAGCTTTCTTT
once TRBJ1-1 TRBV11-3 NA CASSLGYGGNTEAFF TGTGCCAGCAGCTTAGGATACGGAGGGAACACTGAAGCTTTCTTT
NA TRBJ2-5 TRBV5-5 NA CASSLGYREKTQYF TGTGCCAGCAGCTTGGGTTATCGGGAGAAGACCCAGTACTTC
NA TRBJ2-2 TRBV4-3 TRBD1 CASSQESGTGAGELFF TGCGCCAGCAGCCAAGAATCCGGGACAGGAGCCGGGGAGCTGTTTTTT
NA TRBJ2-7 TRBV4-3 TRBD1 CASSLRQGGYEQYF TGCGCCAGCAGCCTACGACAGGGCGGCTACGAGCAGTACTTC
NA TRBJ2-7 TRBV2 NA CASSSFRAEYEQYF TGTGCCAGCAGTTCATTTCGAGCCGAGTACGAGCAGTACTTC
NA TRBJ2-5 TRBV27 TRBD2 CASKTSEKWPQETQYF TGTGCCAGCAAGACTAGCGAGAAATGGCCCCAAGAGACCCAGTACTTC
few TRBJ1-6 TRBV28 NA CASSPYRVRNSPLHF TGTGCCAGCAGTCCCTACAGGGTGCGGAATTCACCCCTCCACTTT
NA TRBJ2-7 TRBV28 TRBD1 CASSYSGQGENEQYF TGTGCCAGCAGTTACTCGGGACAGGGGGAAAACGAGCAGTACTTC
NA TRBJ2-7 TRBV6-1 TRBD1 CASSERVAGGYEQYF TGTGCCAGCAGTGAAAGAGTCGCAGGGGGCTACGAGCAGTACTTC
NA TRBJ1-4 TRBV9 NA CASSVDQTNEKLFF TGTGCCAGCAGCGTAGACCAGACTAATGAAAAACTGTTTTTT
NA TRBJ2-3 TRBV2 TRBD2 CASSQGLAVRSDTQYF TGTGCCAGCAGCCAAGGACTAGCGGTCAGATCAGATACGCAGTATTTT
NA TRBJ2-1 TRBV10-3 TRBD2 CAISSGTSGRANYNEQFF TGTGCCATCAGTTCCGGGACTAGCGGGAGGGCCAATTACAATGAGCAGTTCTTC
NA TRBJ2-1 TRBV18 NA CASSPPGAANEQFF TGTGCCAGCTCACCACCTGGGGCCGCTAATGAGCAGTTCTTC
NA TRBJ1-2 TRBV28 NA CASSFGDTGYTF TGTGCCAGCAGTTTTGGGGACACTGGCTACACCTTC
NA TRBJ2-2 TRBV9 TRBD1 CASSVRGGVETGELFF TGTGCCAGCAGCGTACGAGGGGGCGTTGAGACCGGGGAGCTGTTTTTT
NA TRBJ2-7 TRBV30 TRBD2 CAWSTGTSGRDEQYF TGTGCCTGGAGTACAGGGACGAGCGGGAGGGACGAGCAGTACTTC
NA TRBJ2-1 TRBV2 NA CASSEEPTYNEQFF TGTGCCAGCAGTGAGGAGCCAACCTACAATGAGCAGTTCTTC
NA TRBJ2-7 TRBV4-1 NA CASSQGYGQNYEQYF TGCGCCAGCAGCCAAGGCTATGGACAGAACTACGAGCAGTACTTC
NA TRBJ2-1 TRBV15 TRBD2 CATSTWDYDYNEQFF TGTGCCACCAGCACATGGGACTACGATTACAATGAGCAGTTCTTC
NA TRBJ1-5 TRBV7-2 TRBD1 CASSSRTGSTFSNQPQHF TGTGCCAGCAGCTCTAGGACAGGGAGTACATTTAGCAATCAGCCCCAGCATTTT
NA TRBJ1-2 TRBV7-9 TRBD1 CASKGADGYTF TGTGCCAGCAAGGGGGCCGATGGCTACACCTTC
NA TRBJ2-1 TRBV19 NA CASSIRGLSYNEQFF TGTGCCAGTAGTATAAGGGGACTCAGCTACAATGAGCAGTTCTTC
NA TRBJ1-2 TRBV28 NA CASSTDRLANYGYTF TGTGCCAGCTCGACTGACAGACTAGCTAACTATGGCTACACCTTC
NA TRBJ2-3 TRBV7-9 TRBD2 CASRLPLRLASRTDTQYF TGTGCCAGCAGACTACCCCTCCGACTAGCGAGCCGCACAGATACGCAGTATTTT
NA TRBJ2-1 TRBV25-1 TRBD1 CASGYSGQGAVAFF TGTGCCAGCGGATATTCAGGACAGGGGGCGGTTGCGTTCTTC
NA TRBJ2-7 TRBV27 TRBD2 CASRSELSGASYEQYF TGTGCCAGCAGATCGGAACTTAGCGGGGCTTCCTACGAGCAGTACTTC
NA TRBJ1-1 TRBV5-4 TRBD1 CASSSSRDRFEAFF TGTGCCAGCAGCTCGTCCCGGGACAGGTTCGAAGCTTTCTTT
NA TRBJ2-2 TRBV5-1 NA CASSQGRTANTGELFF TGCGCCAGCAGCCAGGGGCGAACCGCGAACACCGGGGAGCTGTTTTTT
NA TRBJ1-6 TRBV6-5 NA CASSSYGDNSPLHF TGTGCCAGCAGTTCGTACGGAGATAATTCACCCCTCCACTTT
few TRBJ1-3 TRBV7-9 NA CASSSEGGINSGNTIYF TGTGCCAGCAGCTCGGAGGGTGGGATCAACTCTGGAAACACCATATATTTT